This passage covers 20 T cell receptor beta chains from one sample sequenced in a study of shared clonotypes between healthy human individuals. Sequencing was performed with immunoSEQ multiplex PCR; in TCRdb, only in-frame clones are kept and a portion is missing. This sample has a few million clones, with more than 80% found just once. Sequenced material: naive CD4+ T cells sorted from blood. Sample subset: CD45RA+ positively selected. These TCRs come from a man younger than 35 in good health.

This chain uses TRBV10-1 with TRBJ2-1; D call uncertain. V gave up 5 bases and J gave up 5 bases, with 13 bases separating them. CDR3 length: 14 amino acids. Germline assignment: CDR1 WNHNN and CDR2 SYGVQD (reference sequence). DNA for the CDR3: TGCGCCAGCAGTCTCGACTGGCCTAACAATGAGCAGTTCTTC. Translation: CASSLDWPNNEQFF.

Here the CDR3 DNA reads TGCGCCAGCAGCCCGCCCCCCGGGACACAGAGCTCCTACGAGCAGTACTTC. It codes for CASSPPPGTQSSYEQYF. The rearrangement links TRBV4-1 to TRBJ2-7; D might be TRBD1 (6 bases). The CDR3 contains 17 residues. Trimming took 4 bases from V and 0 from J, leaving 19 bases between them. The germline CDR1 and CDR2 sequences are MGHRA and YSYEKL.

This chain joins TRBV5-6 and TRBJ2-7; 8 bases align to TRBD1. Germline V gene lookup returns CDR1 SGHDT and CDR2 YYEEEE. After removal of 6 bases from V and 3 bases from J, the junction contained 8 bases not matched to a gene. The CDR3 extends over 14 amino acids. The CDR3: CASTFGDRSYEQYF. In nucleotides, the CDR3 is TGTGCCAGCACCTTTGGGGACAGGAGCTACGAGCAGTACTTC.

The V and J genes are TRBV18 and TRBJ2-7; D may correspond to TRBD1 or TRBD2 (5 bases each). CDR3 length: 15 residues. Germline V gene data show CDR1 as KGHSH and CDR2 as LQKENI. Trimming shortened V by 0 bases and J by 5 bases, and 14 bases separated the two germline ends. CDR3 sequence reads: CASSPPGRDEHEQYF. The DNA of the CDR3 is TGTGCCAGCTCACCACCGGGCAGGGACGAGCACGAGCAGTACTTC.

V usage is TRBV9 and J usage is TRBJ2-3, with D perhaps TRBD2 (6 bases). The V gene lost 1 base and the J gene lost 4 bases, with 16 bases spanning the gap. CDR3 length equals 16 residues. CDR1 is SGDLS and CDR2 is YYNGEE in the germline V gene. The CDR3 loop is CASSVPVGSPPDTQYF. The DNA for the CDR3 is TGTGCCAGCAGCGTACCGGTCGGGAGTCCCCCAGATACGCAGTATTTT.

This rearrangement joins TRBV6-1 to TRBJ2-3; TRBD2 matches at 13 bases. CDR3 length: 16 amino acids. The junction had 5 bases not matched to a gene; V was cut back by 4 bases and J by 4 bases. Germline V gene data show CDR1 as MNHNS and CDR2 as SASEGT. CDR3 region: CASSVQTSGGPDTQYF. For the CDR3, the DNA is TGTGCCAGCAGTGTCCAGACTAGCGGGGGGCCAGATACGCAGTATTTT.

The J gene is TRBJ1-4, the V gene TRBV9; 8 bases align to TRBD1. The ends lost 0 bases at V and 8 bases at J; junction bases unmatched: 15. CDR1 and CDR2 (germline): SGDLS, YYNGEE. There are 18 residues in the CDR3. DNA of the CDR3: TGTGCCAGCAGCGTAGGCTGGCAGGGGGCGCATGTGAACGAAAAACTGTTTTTT. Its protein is CASSVGWQGAHVNEKLFF.

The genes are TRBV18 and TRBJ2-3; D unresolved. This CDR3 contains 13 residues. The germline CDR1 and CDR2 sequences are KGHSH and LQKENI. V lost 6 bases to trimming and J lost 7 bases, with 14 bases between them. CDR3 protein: CASSVAEKNTQYF. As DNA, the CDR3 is TGTGCCAGCTCCGTTGCCGAAAAAAATACGCAGTATTTT.

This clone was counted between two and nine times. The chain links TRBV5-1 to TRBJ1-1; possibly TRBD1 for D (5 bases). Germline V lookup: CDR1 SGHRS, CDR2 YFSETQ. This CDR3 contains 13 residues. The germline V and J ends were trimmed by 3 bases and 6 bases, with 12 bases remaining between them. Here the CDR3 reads CASSSRQGAEAFF. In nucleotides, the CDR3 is TGCGCCAGCAGCTCGCGGCAGGGAGCTGAAGCTTTCTTT.

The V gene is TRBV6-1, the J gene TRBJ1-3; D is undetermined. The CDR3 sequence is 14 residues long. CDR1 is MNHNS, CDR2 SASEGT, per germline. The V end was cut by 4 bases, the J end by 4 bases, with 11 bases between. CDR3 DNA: TGTGCCAGCAGTGCTTTTCAAGCGGGAAACACCATATATTTT. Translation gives CASSAFQAGNTIYF.

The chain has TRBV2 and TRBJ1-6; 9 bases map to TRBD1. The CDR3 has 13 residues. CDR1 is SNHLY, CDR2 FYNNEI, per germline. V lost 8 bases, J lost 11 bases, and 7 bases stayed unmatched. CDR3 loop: CASGTGPVTPLHF. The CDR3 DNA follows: TGTGCCAGCGGGACAGGGCCGGTGACACCCCTCCACTTT.

The CDR3 DNA follows: TGCGCCAGCAGCCAAGATAGTAGGGACATTCAGTACTTC. Protein: CASSQDSRDIQYF. J is TRBJ2-4 and V is TRBV4-1, with D uncertain. Germline V gives CDR1 MGHRA, CDR2 YSYEKL. The V end was cut by 0 bases, the J end by 8 bases, with 8 bases between. The CDR3 sequence is 13 residues long.

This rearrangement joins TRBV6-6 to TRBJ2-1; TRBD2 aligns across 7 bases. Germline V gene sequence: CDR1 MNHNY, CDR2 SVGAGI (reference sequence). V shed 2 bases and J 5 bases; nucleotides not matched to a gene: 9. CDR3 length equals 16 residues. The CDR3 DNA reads TGTGCCAGCAGTTACCCGGAGCGGGAATTTAACAATGAGCAGTTCTTC. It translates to CASSYPEREFNNEQFF.

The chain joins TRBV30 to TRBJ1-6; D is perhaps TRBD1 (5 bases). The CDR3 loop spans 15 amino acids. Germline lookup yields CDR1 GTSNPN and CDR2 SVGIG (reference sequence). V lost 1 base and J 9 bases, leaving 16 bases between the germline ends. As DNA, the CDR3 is TGTGCCTGGAGTGCCGGGAAAGGGGTATTTTCACCCCTCCACTTT. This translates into CAWSAGKGVFSPLHF.

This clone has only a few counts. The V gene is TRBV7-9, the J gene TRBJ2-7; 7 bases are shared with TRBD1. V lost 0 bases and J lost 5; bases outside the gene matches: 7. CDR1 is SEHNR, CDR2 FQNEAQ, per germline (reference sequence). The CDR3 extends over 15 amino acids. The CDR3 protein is CASSLAEGQVDEQYF. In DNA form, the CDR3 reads TGTGCCAGCAGCTTAGCCGAAGGACAGGTCGACGAGCAGTACTTC. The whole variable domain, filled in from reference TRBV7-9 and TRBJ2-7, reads DTGVSQNPRHKITKRGQNVTFRCDPISEHNRLYWYRQTLGQGPEFLTYFQNEAQLEKSRLLSDRFSAERPKGSFSTLEIQRTEQGDSAMYLCASSLAEGQVDEQYFGPGTRLTVT.

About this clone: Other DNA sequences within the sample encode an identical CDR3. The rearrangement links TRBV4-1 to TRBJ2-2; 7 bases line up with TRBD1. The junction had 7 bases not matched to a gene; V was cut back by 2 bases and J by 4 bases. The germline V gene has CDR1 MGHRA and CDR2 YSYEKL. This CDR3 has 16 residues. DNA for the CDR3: TGCGCCAGCAGCCAACCCGACAGGGCTGGCACCGGGGAGCTGTTTTTT. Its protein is CASSQPDRAGTGELFF.

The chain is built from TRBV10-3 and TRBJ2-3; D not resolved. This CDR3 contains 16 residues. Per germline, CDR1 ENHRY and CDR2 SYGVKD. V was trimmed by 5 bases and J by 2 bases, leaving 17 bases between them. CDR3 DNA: TGTGCCATCAGTCCGGTGAGGCAGGAGAACACAGATACGCAGTATTTT. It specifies CAISPVRQENTDTQYF.

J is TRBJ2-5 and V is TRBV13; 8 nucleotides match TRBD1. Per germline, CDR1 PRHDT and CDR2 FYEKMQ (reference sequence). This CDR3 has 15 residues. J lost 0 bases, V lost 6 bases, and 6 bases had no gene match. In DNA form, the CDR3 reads TGTGCCAGCAGACCAACAGGGGGGTACCAAGAGACCCAGTACTTC. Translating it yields CASRPTGGYQETQYF.

As DNA, the CDR3 is TGTGCCAGCAGCTTAGGCAGGGGAGGTGGGCCTAATGAAAAACTGTTTTTT. As protein: CASSLGRGGGPNEKLFF. This chain connects TRBV7-2 to TRBJ1-4, with D possibly TRBD1 on 6 matching bases. The CDR3 sequence is 17 residues long. V was clipped by 1 base and J by 3 bases, with 15 bases between them. The germline gives CDR1 SGHTA, CDR2 FQGNSA. The full variable domain, in which reference TRBV7-2 and TRBJ1-4 provide the parts outside the CDR3, is GAGVSQSPSNKVTEKGKDVELRCDPISGHTALYWYRQSLGQGLEFLIYFQGNSAPDKSGLPSDRFSAERTGGSVSTLTIQRTQQEDSAVYLCASSLGRGGGPNEKLFFGSGTQLSVL.

The CDR3 nucleotides read TGCGCCAGCAGTGGCCTAGCCCAAGAGACCCAGTACTTC. This translates into CASSGLAQETQYF. The V gene is TRBV10-2, the J gene TRBJ2-5; perhaps TRBD2 as D (5 bases). Germline V gives CDR1 WSHSY, CDR2 SAAADI. This CDR3 is built from 13 residues. Trimming cost V 4 bases and J 1 base, with 7 bases left between them.